The TCR beta chain under discussion was sequenced for a study of blood T cell repertoires in COVID-19. At the level of the study: From the United States, Italy and Spain came samples of acute and convalescent COVID-19.

Individuals drawn from around 25 US areas were roughly 18 to 95 years old. Grouping used clinical history reported by participants in a survey and questionnaire. This CDR3 contains 12 residues. Trimming pared 11 bases from V and 6 bases from J, leaving 17 bases between. Per germline, CDR1 ENHRY and CDR2 SYGVKD. How the authors handled the data: It was from reference gene primer amplification that nucleated cell counts were estimated. Some clones are missing from TCRdb's copy, which holds only in-frame ones; the method was immunoSEQ multiplex PCR. The V and J calls and clone size come from that table; D and trimming were worked out from the DNA. The sample records more than 150,000 clones, 82% being singletons.

Sequenced: PBMCs or T cells enriched from blood (not recorded which). This receptor was obtained from a man aged 50-59 years who had recovered from COVID-19. This chain joins TRBV10-3 and TRBJ2-7; D is possibly TRBD1 (5 bases). The CDR3 sequence: CAPNGRAREQYF. The CDR3 DNA reads TGTGCCCCCAACGGCAGGGCTCGCGAGCAGTACTTC.